This TCR beta chain emerged from a study of shared clonotypes between healthy human individuals. Germline V gene sequence: CDR1 MDHEN, CDR2 SYDVKM. The CDR3 has 20 residues. V trimming: 2 bases; J trimming: 0 bases; junction bases outside the gene matches: 13. Profiling relied on immunoSEQ multiplex PCR, and the TCRdb table lists in-frame clones only, not all of them. The sample consists of just over 2,000,000 clones, 85% to 95% of them appearing once. The source is a man aged 18-30 years in good health. The material sequenced was naive CD4+ T cells sorted from blood. Subset defined: CD45RA+ positively selected. The genes are TRBV28 and TRBJ1-6; 7 bases match TRBD1. CDR3 sequence reads: CASSLRQKFTGVSYNSPLHF. The CDR3 DNA is TGTGCCAGCAGTTTACGACAAAAATTTACAGGGGTCTCCTATAATTCACCCCTCCACTTT.